Included here is one TCR beta chain sequence, with context. The antigen is unknown. The data are from a study of shared clonotypes between healthy human individuals. Study-wide points: In contrast to clonotypes shared by all four donors, non-shared clonotypes had lower generation probabilities. Among a handful of donors, 4.5% to 5.5% of naive CD4 clonotypes were found in common. Among the subsets, naive ones generally showed larger estimated richness than memory ones.

Germline V CDR1 and CDR2: MDHEN, SYDVKM. J was trimmed by 1 base and V by 8 bases; bases with no gene match: 6. The CDR3 contains 14 residues. The repertoire was sequenced with immunoSEQ multiplex PCR; TCRdb's copy has only in-frame clones and lacks some. This sample has about 960,000 clones, with about three quarters found just once. The sample consisted of memory CD4+ T cells sorted from blood. Described subset: CD45RA-negative fraction. The clonotype was recovered from a man aged 18 to 30 in good health. V and J are TRBV28 and TRBJ2-5; 8 bases match TRBD1. The CDR3 DNA is TGTGCCAGCGGTACAGGGGGGTCCCAAGAGACCCAGTACTTC. Translated, it gives CASGTGGSQETQYF.